The entry below gives a single T cell receptor beta chain sequence along with its context. Other DNA sequences of this sample code for an identical CDR3. Healthy adults negative for HIV, lacking recent acute infections or vaccinations, served as donors. V was shortened by 6 bases and J by 5 bases, with 13 bases between the two germline ends. Germline V CDR1 and CDR2: MNHEY, SMNVEV (reference sequence). This CDR3 comprises 13 residues. Each sorted subset replicate got 200 ng genomic DNA, roughly 33,000 genomes. Assay used: immunoSEQ multiplex PCR; TCRdb lists only in-frame clones, some missing. This table has millions of clones, about 92% appearing once. The sample is drawn from a study of shared clonotypes between healthy human individuals. Study summary: For every donor, three CD4 naive, three CD4 memory, two CD8 naive and one CD8 memory plates were used.

The sequence was obtained from a man between 18 and 29 years old in good health. Some clones in this sample may be carry-over from other donors' samples. The sample comprised naive CD4+ T cells from PBMCs. Subset: CD45RA+ positively selected. The chain has TRBV27 and TRBJ1-2; weak D call: TRBD1 (6 bases). CDR3 residues: CASSLTGSYGYTF. The CDR3 DNA sequence: TGTGCCAGCAGCTTAACAGGGTCGTATGGCTACACCTTC.